The rows below give T cell receptor beta chains drawn from one sample of a study of blood T cell repertoires in COVID-19. This table comes from immunoSEQ multiplex PCR, and its TCRdb copy is limited to in-frame clones, with some not included. The table shows around 170,000 clones, with around 80% occurring only once. The sample taken for sequencing was PBMCs or T cells enriched from blood (not recorded which). Every receptor here comes from a woman in her 50s who had recovered from COVID-19. CDR3s include the opening cysteine and the closing phenylalanine or tryptophan. A D gene is named only where the DNA matches it firmly. The size of a clone is reported for some rows only, either as once, few or many, or as a class for expanded clones.

D gene	clone size	J gene	V gene	CDR3 length	CDR3 protein	CDR3 DNA
NA	NA	TRBJ2-1	TRBV12-3/TRBV12-4	12	CASSFGVLEQFF	TGTGCCAGCAGTTTCGGAGTCCTGGAGCAGTTCTTC
NA	NA	TRBJ1-2	TRBV5-8	13	CASSLSFAGGYTF	TGTGCCAGCAGCTTGAGTTTTGCCGGTGGCTACACCTTC
NA	NA	TRBJ2-1	TRBV6-2/TRBV6-3	14	CASSPLGGRNEQFF	TGTGCCAGCAGCCCCTTGGGGGGGCGTAATGAGCAGTTCTTC
NA	NA	TRBJ1-5	TRBV20-1	11	CSARDHQPQHF	TGCAGTGCGAGGGATCATCAGCCCCAGCATTTT
TRBD2	NA	TRBJ2-1	TRBV7-9	15	CASSLSSGGADEQFF	TGTGCCAGCAGCTTATCTAGCGGGGGGGCCGATGAGCAGTTCTTC
NA	once	TRBJ2-1	TRBV19	15	CASSITVLTYNEQFF	TGTGCCAGTAGTATTACGGTATTAACGTACAATGAGCAGTTCTTC
NA	NA	TRBJ2-3	TRBV24-1	13	CATSDLSTDTQYF	TGTGCCACCAGTGATTTGTCGACAGATACGCAGTATTTT
NA	NA	TRBJ1-6	TRBV12-3/TRBV12-4	13	CASSLVDNSPLHF	TGTGCCAGCAGTTTGGTAGATAATTCACCCCTCCACTTT
TRBD2	few	TRBJ2-2	TRBV6-5	15	CASSFQAGGVGELFF	TGTGCCAGCAGTTTCCAAGCGGGAGGAGTCGGGGAGCTGTTTTTT
TRBD1	NA	TRBJ1-2	TRBV4-3	16	CASSQDGGQGIYGYTF	TGCGCCAGCAGCCAAGATGGCGGACAGGGGATCTATGGCTACACCTTC
TRBD1	NA	TRBJ1-4	TRBV7-2	15	CASSPSTGRSGKLFF	TGTGCCAGCAGTCCTTCGACAGGGCGGTCCGGAAAACTGTTTTTT
TRBD2	NA	TRBJ2-3	TRBV27	15	CASTHASGGADTQYF	TGTGCCAGCACACACGCTAGCGGGGGGGCAGATACGCAGTATTTT
NA	NA	TRBJ2-7	TRBV6-5	14	CASSYSRVVYEQYF	TGTGCCAGCAGTTACTCGAGGGTGGTCTACGAGCAGTACTTC
NA	NA	TRBJ2-7	TRBV7-6	13	CASSPGDTYEQYF	TGTGCCAGCAGCCCCGGGGATACCTACGAGCAGTACTTC
NA	once	TRBJ2-7	TRBV3-1/TRBV3-2	12	CASSQAGYEQYF	TGTGCCAGCAGCCAAGCCGGGTACGAGCAGTACTTC
TRBD1	NA	TRBJ1-5	TRBV3-1/TRBV3-2	16	CASSPRPGTGQQPQHF	TGTGCCAGCAGCCCCCGCCCCGGGACAGGGCAACAGCCCCAGCATTTT
NA	once	TRBJ2-7	TRBV12-3/TRBV12-4	12	CASSRLSYEQYF	TGTGCCAGCAGTAGACTTAGCTACGAGCAGTACTTC
TRBD1	NA	TRBJ1-1	TRBV5-1	17	CASSFGQGPSRNTEAFF	TGCGCCAGCAGCTTCGGACAGGGCCCCTCCCGGAACACTGAAGCTTTCTTT
NA	NA	TRBJ2-5	TRBV7-2	12	CASSRLAGTGYF	TGTGCCAGCAGCCGACTAGCTGGGACAGGGTACTTC
NA	NA	TRBJ1-4	TRBV4-3	16	CASSQENPGLHEKLFF	TGCGCCAGCAGCCAAGAAAATCCAGGACTACACGAAAAACTGTTTTTT
NA	NA	TRBJ1-1	TRBV28	12	CASNGENTEAFF	TGTGCCAGCAACGGGGAGAACACTGAAGCTTTCTTT
TRBD2	NA	TRBJ2-1	TRBV28	16	CASKPPGLATYNEQFF	TGTGCCAGCAAGCCCCCGGGACTAGCCACCTACAATGAGCAGTTCTTC
NA	once	TRBJ1-5	TRBV29-1	14	CSAGTQYSNQPQHF	TGCAGCGCCGGGACACAGTATAGCAATCAGCCCCAGCATTTT
TRBD1	NA	TRBJ2-7	TRBV3-1/TRBV3-2	15	CASSPGQGRPYEQYF	TGTGCCAGCAGCCCGGGACAGGGTAGGCCCTACGAGCAGTACTTC
TRBD2	once	TRBJ2-7	TRBV6-2/TRBV6-3	14	CASSLGTSGYEQYF	TGTGCCAGCAGTCTCGGGACTAGCGGCTACGAGCAGTACTTC
TRBD1	NA	TRBJ1-1	TRBV12-3/TRBV12-4	13	CASTLGTATEAFF	TGTGCCAGCACCCTCGGGACAGCGACTGAAGCTTTCTTT
NA	NA	TRBJ2-2	TRBV4-3	16	CASSQETQAGTGELFF	TGCGCCAGCAGCCAAGAAACACAGGCTGGCACCGGGGAGCTGTTTTTT
TRBD1	NA	TRBJ1-4	TRBV5-1	14	CASSLVGGDEKLFF	TGCGCCAGCAGCTTGGTAGGGGGCGATGAAAAACTGTTTTTT
TRBD1	once	TRBJ1-2	TRBV4-2	15	CASSQDRDSVYGYTF	TGTGCCAGCAGCCAAGACAGGGACAGCGTCTATGGCTACACCTTC
TRBD2	NA	TRBJ2-1	TRBV5-1	16	CASSLGLAGGRYEQFF	TGCGCCAGCAGCTTGGGACTAGCGGGAGGAAGATATGAGCAGTTCTTC
NA	NA	TRBJ2-1	TRBV12-3/TRBV12-4	13	CASVASSYNEQFF	TGTGCCAGCGTAGCCAGCTCCTACAATGAGCAGTTCTTC
NA	NA	TRBJ2-2	TRBV28	15	CASSPRRGYTGELFF	TGTGCCAGCAGTCCGCGGCGGGGATACACCGGGGAGCTGTTTTTT
TRBD1	once	TRBJ1-6	TRBV11-3	16	CASSYDPRQGWTPLHF	TGTGCCAGCAGCTATGATCCGAGACAGGGATGGACACCCCTCCACTTT
NA	few	TRBJ1-2	TRBV10-3	15	CAISETQGSGYGYTF	TGTGCCATCAGTGAGACACAGGGATCGGGCTATGGCTACACCTTC
TRBD2	NA	TRBJ2-7	TRBV27	14	CASSLVGGSYEQYF	TGTGCCAGCAGTTTAGTCGGCGGGAGCTACGAGCAGTACTTC
TRBD1	NA	TRBJ1-5	TRBV4-2	16	CASSQDGDSRNQPQHF	TGTGCCAGCAGCCAAGATGGGGACAGCAGAAATCAGCCCCAGCATTTT
TRBD2	NA	TRBJ2-3	TRBV5-4	16	CASTQRAGGHTDTQYF	TGTGCCAGCACCCAGAGAGCGGGGGGGCACACAGATACGCAGTATTTT
NA	NA	TRBJ2-7	TRBV6-2/TRBV6-3	13	CASSWDIPGEQYF	TGTGCCAGCAGTTGGGACATCCCCGGCGAGCAGTACTTC
NA	NA	TRBJ1-4	TRBV7-2	15	CASSLAGRGNEKLFF	TGTGCCAGCAGCTTAGCGGGACGGGGGAATGAAAAACTGTTTTTT
NA	NA	TRBJ2-5	TRBV6-2/TRBV6-3	13	CASSYRNVETQYF	TGTGCCAGCAGTTACCGTAATGTAGAGACCCAGTACTTC
NA	NA	TRBJ1-5	TRBV4-1	18	CASSQNTRGGAVGQPQHF	TGCGCCAGCAGCCAAAACACTCGTGGGGGGGCGGTAGGTCAGCCCCAGCATTTT
NA	NA	TRBJ2-2	TRBV19	16	CASSIEQAWGTGELFF	TGTGCCAGTAGTATAGAACAGGCATGGGGAACCGGGGAGCTGTTTTTT
TRBD2	few	TRBJ2-1	TRBV27	17	CASSSLAGEFEGNEQFF	TGTGCCAGCAGTTCTCTAGCGGGAGAGTTCGAGGGCAATGAGCAGTTCTTC
TRBD2	NA	TRBJ2-5	TRBV2	15	CASSELAGGRETQYF	TGTGCCAGCAGTGAACTAGCGGGGGGGCGTGAGACCCAGTACTTC
NA	NA	TRBJ2-7	TRBV6-5	13	CASSSTVPYEQYF	TGTGCCAGCAGTTCGACAGTACCCTACGAGCAGTACTTC
TRBD1	NA	TRBJ1-5	TRBV7-2	15	CASKPSGTVNQPQHF	TGTGCCAGCAAACCCTCCGGGACAGTAAATCAGCCCCAGCATTTT
NA	NA	TRBJ1-5	TRBV7-2	14	CASSLTGSNQPQHF	TGTGCCAGCAGCTTAACAGGGTCGAATCAGCCCCAGCATTTT
TRBD2	once	TRBJ2-7	TRBV28	15	CASSPLIGSGKEQYF	TGTGCCAGCAGTCCGCTTATTGGTAGCGGGAAAGAGCAGTACTTC
NA	NA	TRBJ2-2	TRBV6-5	13	CASKGPNTGELFF	TGTGCCAGCAAGGGGCCGAACACCGGGGAGCTGTTTTTT
NA	NA	TRBJ2-5	TRBV5-8	12	CASSLSRETQYF	TGTGCCAGCAGCTTGTCGCGGGAAACCCAGTACTTC
TRBD2	NA	TRBJ2-2	TRBV20-1	15	CSASRGGRRTGELFF	TGCAGTGCTAGTAGGGGCGGGAGGAGGACCGGGGAGCTGTTTTTT
NA	NA	TRBJ2-7	TRBV11-3	8	CASSSPDF	TGTGCCAGCAGCTCCCCCGACTTC
NA	NA	TRBJ1-1	TRBV4-3	15	CASSQDAGRNTEAFF	TGCGCCAGCAGCCAAGATGCAGGCCGGAACACTGAAGCTTTCTTT
NA	NA	TRBJ2-3	TRBV19	13	CASRASRTDTQYF	TGTGCCAGCAGGGCATCCCGGACAGATACGCAGTATTTT
TRBD1	NA	TRBJ2-6	TRBV7-9	18	CASSFLWAGGSGANVLTF	TGTGCCAGCAGCTTCCTGTGGGCAGGGGGTTCTGGGGCCAACGTCCTGACTTTC
NA	NA	TRBJ1-2	TRBV20-1	11	CSAQDNYGYTF	TGCAGTGCCCAGGACAATTATGGCTACACCTTC